Detailed here is one T cell receptor (beta chain). These data originate in a study of control samples from healthy donors and cancer patients. Trimming took off 5 bases at V and 0 bases at J, with 10 bases between the two ends. This CDR3 region has 14 residues. The germline CDR1 and CDR2 sequences are MNHEY and SMNVEV (reference sequence). Here immunoSEQ multiplex PCR was the method, and the copy in TCRdb shows in-frame clones only, minus some. The table shows about 160,000 clones, with about 90% occurring only once. This receptor was obtained from a man under 40 in good health. Sequencing was done on a sample of blood. This chain connects TRBV27 to TRBJ1-1, with D tentatively TRBD1 (6 bases). The CDR3 reads CASSTGTMNTEAFF. DNA for the CDR3: TGTGCCAGCAGTACTGGGACAATGAACACTGAAGCTTTCTTT.